Following are 23 T cell receptor beta chains from one sample sequenced in a study of T cell changes during pregnancy in multiple sclerosis (dated by TCRdb to the late 2010s). To prepare the library, the immunoSEQ multiplex PCR assay was applied. Not all clones reach the TCRdb copy of this immuneACCESS table, which keeps in-frame sequences only. Checked studies attribute under half of the gap to unresolved V genes and leave the rest unexplained. The sample contains about 60,000 clones, approximately 91% of them found a single time. The biggest ten clones account for about 1.5% of the sample. The sample here was peripheral blood, taken in the second trimester of pregnancy. These receptors were collected from a female donor with multiple sclerosis, enrolled in a pregnancy study.

The chain is built from TRBV5-1 and TRBJ2-1, with 8 bases matching TRBD1. The CDR3 contains 12 residues. CDR1 SGHRS and CDR2 YFSETQ come from the germline V gene. Trimming removed 8 bases from V and 8 bases from J; junction bases left unmatched: 6. CDR3 loop: CASTGGLDEQFF. CDR3 coding DNA: TGCGCCAGTACAGGGGGTCTCGATGAGCAGTTCTTC.

The J gene is TRBJ2-7, the V gene TRBV7-3, with D unclear. Trimming stripped 0 bases from V and 0 bases from J, with 6 bases between. Germline CDR1 is SGHTA and CDR2 is FQGTGA. The CDR3 covers 14 residues. The DNA for the CDR3 is TGTGCCAGCAGCTTAACAGCATCCTCCTACGAGCAGTACTTC. This encodes CASSLTASSYEQYF.

The rearrangement links TRBV30 to TRBJ2-1; tentatively, D is TRBD2 (6 bases). Germline lookup yields CDR1 GTSNPN and CDR2 SVGIG (reference sequence). V lost 1 base to trimming and J lost 7 bases, with 14 bases between them. CDR3 length: 14 amino acids. CDR3 in DNA: TGTGCCTGGAGTGCGGACTTCGGGGGTAATGAGCAGTTCTTC. Protein sequence: CAWSADFGGNEQFF.

The rearrangement links TRBV2 to TRBJ2-1, with 8 bases that match TRBD2. The CDR3 is 14 residues long. With 4 bases clipped from V and 8 bases from J, the junction kept 7 bases outside the gene matches. The V gene's germline CDR1 is SNHLY and CDR2 FYNNEI. The DNA for the CDR3 is TGTGCCAGCAGTGGTCTAGCGGGTACGGATGAGCAGTTCTTC. It translates to CASSGLAGTDEQFF.

The J gene is TRBJ1-6, the V gene TRBV5-1; D might be TRBD1 (6 bases). This CDR3 is 15 amino acids long. V lost 0 bases to trimming and J lost 9 bases, with 13 bases between them. Germline CDR1 and CDR2: SGHRS and YFSETQ. The CDR3 coding sequence is TGCGCCAGCAGCTTGGCGTCAGGGGCAAGTTCACCCCTCCACTTT. Translating it yields CASSLASGASSPLHF.

The chain is built from TRBV5-4 and TRBJ2-5; 9 bases match TRBD1. V lost 4 bases, J lost 2 bases, and 6 bases stayed unmatched. CDR3 length: 15 residues. Per germline, CDR1 SGHNT and CDR2 YYREEE (reference sequence). The CDR3 DNA is TGTGCCAGCAGCGGCGGGACAGGGAGTCAAGAGACCCAGTACTTC. It translates to CASSGGTGSQETQYF.

The CDR3 here is CASSVAGEPRTDTQYF. CDR3 nucleotide sequence: TGTGCCAGCAGCGTAGCTGGGGAGCCCCGAACAGATACGCAGTATTTT. V usage is TRBV9 and J usage is TRBJ2-3, with a possible D match to TRBD2 (5 bases). Per germline, CDR1 SGDLS and CDR2 YYNGEE. The CDR3 extends over 16 amino acids. The V end was cut by 0 bases, the J end by 3 bases, with 14 bases between.

V is TRBV5-1 and J is TRBJ2-7; 10 bases are a match to TRBD1. Germline loops: CDR1 SGHRS, CDR2 YFSETQ. The CDR3 consists of 15 residues. The junction had 10 bases not matched to a gene; V was cut back by 2 bases and J by 8 bases. In nucleotides, the CDR3 is TGCGCCAGCAGCTTCGATCAGGACAGGGGGTATCAGCAGTACTTC. Its protein product is CASSFDQDRGYQQYF.

This chain uses TRBV30 with TRBJ1-5, with D unresolved. V was pared by 5 bases and J by 7 bases, with 15 bases between. CDR1 and CDR2 (germline): GTSNPN, SVGIG (reference sequence). The CDR3 consists of 13 residues. The DNA of the CDR3 is TGTGCCTGGGACGAGGGATTTGGGCAGCCCCAGCATTTT. It is translated as CAWDEGFGQPQHF.

This rearrangement joins TRBV5-1 to TRBJ1-5; possibly TRBD1 for D (6 bases). This CDR3 has 14 amino acids. V lost 3 bases, J lost 7 bases, and 14 bases lay in between. Germline values: CDR1 SGHRS, CDR2 YFSETQ. DNA of the CDR3: TGCGCCAGCAGCTCTGAATCGGGGGGCCAGCCCCAGCATTTT. It is translated as CASSSESGGQPQHF.

The chain recombines TRBV2 with TRBJ2-7; 8 positions agree with TRBD1. This CDR3 contains 14 residues. Germline V gene lookup returns CDR1 SNHLY and CDR2 FYNNEI. Trimming took 6 bases from V and 3 from J; bases not matched to a gene: 7. This CDR3 reads CASSWADRGYEQYF. CDR3 nucleotide sequence: TGTGCCAGCAGCTGGGCCGACAGGGGCTACGAGCAGTACTTC.

This clone was observed a handful of times. The junction does not match germline at one end; this may be a read error. The rearrangement joins TRBV7-7 to TRBJ2-1; D possibly corresponds to TRBD2 (5 bases). The CDR3 runs to 13 residues. Germline V gives CDR1 SSHAT, CDR2 FNYEAQ (reference sequence). The CDR3 region has the DNA TGTGCTAGCAGCCCGGGCGGGTTCAATGAGCAGTTCTTC. Translation: CASSPGGFNEQFF.

V and J are TRBV7-8 and TRBJ2-3, with TRBD1 matching 10 bases. The CDR3 has 16 amino acids. The V gene end was trimmed by 5 bases and the J gene end by 2 bases; junction bases not matched to a gene: 7. Per germline, CDR1 SGHVS and CDR2 FQNEAQ. The CDR3 region has the DNA TGTGCCAGCAGCCCCGGGACAGGGGTATACACAGATACGCAGTATTTT. It is translated as CASSPGTGVYTDTQYF.

This chain links TRBV10-3 with TRBJ1-6; D is unresolved. The CDR3 runs 13 residues. V shed 3 bases and J shed 4 bases, with 4 bases lying between them. Germline V lookup: CDR1 ENHRY, CDR2 SYGVKD. The DNA of the CDR3 is TGTGCCATCAGTGACTATTATAATTCACCCCTCCACTTT. Protein: CAISDYYNSPLHF.

The chain employs TRBV29-1 and TRBJ1-2; TRBD1 might be the D (6 bases). Trimming cost V 4 bases and J 8 bases, with 20 bases left between them. CDR3 length: 14 amino acids. Germline V gives CDR1 SQVTM, CDR2 ANQGSEA. CDR3 amino acids: CSVVLDSAAGGYTF. The CDR3 region has the DNA TGCAGCGTTGTCCTGGACAGTGCCGCCGGGGGCTACACCTTC.

This chain's CDR3 is CASSTGPTNEKLFF. CDR3 coding DNA: TGTGCCAGCAGCACAGGGCCCACTAATGAAAAACTGTTTTTT. The chain employs TRBV9 and TRBJ1-4; D is perhaps TRBD1 (6 bases). The CDR3 is 14 amino acids. Germline loops: CDR1 SGDLS, CDR2 YYNGEE. The V and J ends lost 4 bases and 2 bases respectively, with 9 bases between them.

The chain recombines TRBV4-1 with TRBJ1-1; D ambiguous. The CDR3 extends over 16 amino acids. The germline V gene has CDR1 MGHRA and CDR2 YSYEKL. Trimming shortened V by 6 bases and J by 0 bases, and 17 bases separated the two germline ends. The CDR3 region has the DNA TGCGCCAGCAGGAACCGGCGGGGAAACATGAACACTGAAGCTTTCTTT. It specifies CASRNRRGNMNTEAFF.

This chain links TRBV25-1 with TRBJ2-7, with D hard to call. This CDR3 contains 11 residues. Trimming shortened V by 6 bases and J by 4 bases, and 7 bases separated the two germline ends. CDR1 MGHDK and CDR2 SYGVNS come from the germline V gene. Here the CDR3 DNA reads TGTGCCAGCAGCCAGTTGTACGAGCAGTACTTC. This encodes CASSQLYEQYF.

This sequence joins TRBV6-5 and TRBJ2-7; 11 nucleotides agree with TRBD1. From germline, CDR1 is MNHEY and CDR2 SVGAGI. V shed 7 bases, J shed 5 bases, and the junction held 4 bases outside the gene matches. The CDR3 sequence is 13 residues long. The CDR3 coding sequence is TGTGCCAGCAAAGGGACAGGGGGTCACGAGCAGTACTTC. Translation gives CASKGTGGHEQYF.

The rearrangement uses TRBV6-6 and TRBJ1-2, with D possibly TRBD1 on 6 matching bases. The CDR3 loop spans 15 amino acids. Germline V gene data show CDR1 as MNHNY and CDR2 as SVGAGI (reference sequence). Trimming shortened V by 5 bases and J by 4 bases, and 17 bases separated the two germline ends. The DNA of the CDR3 is TGTGCCAGCAGTCTGACTGGGCAGGGGTTCTATGGCTACACCTTC. Its translation is CASSLTGQGFYGYTF.

The V and J genes are TRBV5-1 and TRBJ2-1; maybe TRBD1 (6 bases). Trimming cost V 7 bases and J 7 bases, with 18 bases left between them. The CDR3 consists of 14 residues. Germline CDR1 and CDR2: SGHRS and YFSETQ. The CDR3 coding sequence is TGCGCCAGCGCCGGGCAGGGGTATTATAATGAGCAGTTCTTC. It yields the protein CASAGQGYYNEQFF.

The rearrangement links TRBV4-2 to TRBJ2-1; 10 positions agree with TRBD2. The length of the CDR3 is 17 residues. In germline, CDR1 is LGHNA, CDR2 YNFKEQ. Trimming took 6 bases from V and 3 from J; bases not matched to a gene: 11. CDR3 DNA sequence: TGTGCCAGCAGTTATAGCGGGGGGTCAAAACTCTACAATGAGCAGTTCTTC. Its protein product is CASSYSGGSKLYNEQFF.

V is TRBV4-3 and J is TRBJ1-2, with D unresolved. This CDR3 spans 14 amino acids. V lost 0 bases, J lost 3 bases, and 8 bases lay in between. CDR1 and CDR2 from the germline V gene are LGHNA and YSLEER. The CDR3 region has the DNA TGCGCCAGCAGCCAAGATTACGAGGACTATGGCTACACCTTC. This translates into CASSQDYEDYGYTF.